These 3 T cell receptor beta chains originate from one sample sequenced in a study of blood T cell repertoires in COVID-19 (dated by TCRdb to between 2020 and 2021). Receptors were amplified or captured by the immunoSEQ multiplex PCR assay. Entries here come from immuneACCESS through TCRdb and include only in-frame sequences with V and J called. Some clones fail to appear in such tables; in the studies checked, an unresolved V gene covers under half of the shortfall, and the cause of the remainder is unknown. In all, the sample holds around 380,000 clones, and about four fifths of those were seen once. About 1.2% of the sample is held by the ten biggest clonotypes. The sequenced sample was peripheral blood. The source is a human donor with acute or convalescent COVID-19. The donor label of this sample is uncertain.

V gene TRBV7-2 combines with J gene TRBJ2-3; 9 bases fit TRBD2. CDR1 is SGHTA, CDR2 FQGNSA, per germline. J lost 6 bases, V lost 5 bases, and 9 bases had no gene match. The CDR3 loop spans 15 amino acids. CDR3 amino acids: CASSPQGLAADTQYF. DNA for the CDR3: TGTGCCAGCAGCCCCCAGGGACTAGCCGCGGATACGCAGTATTTT. Supplemented by reference TRBV7-2 and TRBJ2-3, the full variable domain reads GAGVSQSPSNKVTEKGKDVELRCDPISGHTALYWYRQSLGQGLEFLIYFQGNSAPDKSGLPSDRFSAERTGGSVSTLTIQRTQQEDSAVYLCASSPQGLAADTQYFGPGTRLTVL.

The chain links TRBV2 to TRBJ1-5; 10 bases agree with TRBD1. The CDR3 is 16 amino acids. The germline V gene encodes CDR1 SNHLY and CDR2 FYNNEI. Trimming at V came to 5 bases and at J to 0 bases, leaving 4 bases not matched to a gene. CDR3 sequence (DNA): TGTGCCAGCAGTAGGGACAGGGGTAATAGCAATCAGCCCCAGCATTTT. Amino acids: CASSRDRGNSNQPQHF.

The chain carries TRBV5-1 and TRBJ2-3, with TRBD1 identical over 7 bases. Germline lookup yields CDR1 SGHRS and CDR2 YFSETQ. The CDR3 runs to 16 residues. V trimming: 7 bases; J trimming: 0 bases; junction bases outside the gene matches: 11. DNA of the CDR3: TGCGCCAGCCGACAAACAGGGGCCCCGAGCACAGATACGCAGTATTTT. As protein: CASRQTGAPSTDTQYF.